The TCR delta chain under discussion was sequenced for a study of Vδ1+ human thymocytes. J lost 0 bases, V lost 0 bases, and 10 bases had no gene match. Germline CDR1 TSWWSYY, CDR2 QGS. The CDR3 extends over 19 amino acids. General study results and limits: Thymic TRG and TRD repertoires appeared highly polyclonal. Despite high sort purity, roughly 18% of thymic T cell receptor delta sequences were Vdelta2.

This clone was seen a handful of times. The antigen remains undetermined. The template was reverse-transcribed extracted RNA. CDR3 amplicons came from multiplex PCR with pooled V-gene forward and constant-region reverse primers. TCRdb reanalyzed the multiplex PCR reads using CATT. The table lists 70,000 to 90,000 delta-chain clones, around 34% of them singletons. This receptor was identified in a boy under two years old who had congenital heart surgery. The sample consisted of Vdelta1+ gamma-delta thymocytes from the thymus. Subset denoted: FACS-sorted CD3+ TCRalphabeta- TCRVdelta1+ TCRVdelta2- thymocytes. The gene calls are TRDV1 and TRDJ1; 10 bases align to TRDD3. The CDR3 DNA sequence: TGTGCTCTTGGGGAACTAAGGTACTGGGGGATCCGTGACACCGATAAACTCATCTTT. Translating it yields CALGELRYWGIRDTDKLIF.